The clone carrying this TCR beta chain was seen many times. Its matching antigen is unknown. This CDR3 has 11 amino acids. V was clipped by 6 bases and J by 3 bases, with 6 bases between them. CDR1 and CDR2 from the germline V gene are SNHLY and FYNNEI. This sample was included in a study of blood T cells in healthy people across ages. Whole-study findings and limits: Conclusively comparing naive with antigen-experienced cells was impossible with unsorted PBMCs.

For the second PCR, which ran for about 6 to 12 cycles, a sample-barcoded 5' primer and a J-beta primer mix were used. MiXCR was run by TCRdb on the 5' RACE reads, yielding one entry per CDR3 protein. The table has approximately 290,000 distinct CDR3 sequences, 27% seen once. The origin of this receptor is a woman aged 70 to 79 in good health. The sequenced sample was blood. The chain carries TRBV2 and TRBJ2-7, with D uncertain. CDR3 in DNA: TGTGCCAGCAGCCCGGGCTACGAGCAGTACTTC. Its protein product is CASSPGYEQYF.